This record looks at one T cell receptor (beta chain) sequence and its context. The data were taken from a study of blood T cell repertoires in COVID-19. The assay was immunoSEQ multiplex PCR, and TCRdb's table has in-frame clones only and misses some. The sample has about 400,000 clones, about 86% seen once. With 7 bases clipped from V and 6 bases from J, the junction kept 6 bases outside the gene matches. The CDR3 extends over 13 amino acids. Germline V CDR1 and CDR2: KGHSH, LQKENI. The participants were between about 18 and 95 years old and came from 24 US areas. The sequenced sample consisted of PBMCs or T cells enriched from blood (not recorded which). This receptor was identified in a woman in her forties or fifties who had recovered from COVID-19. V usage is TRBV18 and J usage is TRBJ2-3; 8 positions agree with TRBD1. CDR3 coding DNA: TGTGCCAGCTATGGACAGGGTAGGGATACGCAGTATTTT. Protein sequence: CASYGQGRDTQYF.